The 13 T cell receptor beta chains below were found in one sample sequenced in a study of immune characterization of retroperitoneal liposarcoma. MiXCR was run by TCRdb on the PCR reads, yielding one entry per CDR3 protein. The data hold around 7,000 distinct CDR3 sequences, with 25% to 35% observed a single time. Sequencing used tumor tissue. Source of these receptors: a female donor with retroperitoneal liposarcoma.

By share, this clonotype ranks as medium-sized. This sequence joins TRBV27 and TRBJ2-1; 12 nucleotides align to TRBD2. The CDR3 is 16 amino acids. After removal of 5 bases from V and 4 bases from J, the junction contained 6 bases not matched to a gene. CDR1 is MNHEY and CDR2 is SMNVEV in the germline V gene (reference sequence). In nucleotides, the CDR3 is TGTGCCAGCAGTACCGGACTAGCGGGAAGGTACAATGAGCAGTTCTTC. This encodes CASSTGLAGRYNEQFF.

This clonotype is judged medium-sized. The J gene is TRBJ2-3, the V gene TRBV11-3, with 7 bases matching TRBD2. V lost 1 base to trimming and J lost 1 base; unmatched junction nucleotides: 5. This CDR3 is built from 16 residues. Germline loops: CDR1 SGHNT, CDR2 YENEEA. The CDR3 nucleotides read TGTGCCAGCAGCTTAGGACTAGCTTTGGGCACAGATACGCAGTATTTT. Its protein is CASSLGLALGTDTQYF.

This chain links TRBV6-1 with TRBJ2-4; a possible D gene is TRBD2 (6 bases). Between the trimmed V and J ends, which lost 0 bases and 9 bases, there was a span of 12 bases. The germline CDR1 and CDR2 sequences are MNHNS and SASEGT. The CDR3 consists of 14 residues. CDR3 residues: CASSEAVQGGIQYF. CDR3 in DNA: TGTGCCAGCAGTGAAGCAGTTCAGGGAGGCATTCAGTACTTC.

The V gene is TRBV12-3 or TRBV12-4, the J gene TRBJ2-5; no reliable D call. V was cut by 4 bases and J by 1 base, with 10 bases left in between. The CDR3 extends over 14 amino acids. The CDR3 is CASSYPESQETQYF. CDR3 coding DNA: TGTGCCAGCAGTTATCCGGAATCCCAAGAGACCCAGTACTTC.

This clonotype was counted at least ten times. The CDR3 region has the DNA TGTGCCAGCAGCTTCTCTAGCGGGAGAAACACCGGGGAGCTGTTTTTT. This sequence encodes CASSFSSGRNTGELFF. The chain uses TRBV28 and TRBJ2-2; 10 positions agree with TRBD2. Germline values: CDR1 MDHEN, CDR2 SYDVKM. With 6 bases clipped from V and 2 bases from J, the junction kept 6 bases outside the gene matches. CDR3 size: 16 residues.

The chain joins TRBV6-8 to TRBJ2-7, with D possibly TRBD2 on 5 matching bases. CDR3 length: 15 residues. V dropped 5 bases and J dropped 3 bases, with 17 bases sitting between them. Germline V gene data show CDR1 as MNHGY and CDR2 as SAAAGT. The CDR3 loop reads CASSRLSEVSYEQYF. DNA of the CDR3: TGTGCCAGCAGTCGCCTTAGCGAGGTGAGCTACGAGCAGTACTTC.

This clonotype was picked up many times. The J gene is TRBJ1-1, the V gene TRBV6-6, with D possibly being TRBD1 (6 bases). Germline V gene data show CDR1 as MNHNY and CDR2 as SVGAGI (reference sequence). The V gene lost 2 bases and the J gene lost 5 bases, with 9 bases spanning the gap. The CDR3 contains 13 residues. For the CDR3, the DNA is TGTGCCAGCAGTTACAGGGGGGGGACTGAAGCTTTCTTT. Translated: CASSYRGGTEAFF.

This chain uses TRBV6-6 with TRBJ2-3; either TRBD1 or TRBD2 may fit D (5 bases each). CDR1 MNHNY and CDR2 SVGAGI come from the germline V gene (reference sequence). Trimming took 10 bases from V and 4 from J, leaving 12 bases between them. There are 12 residues in the CDR3. The CDR3 DNA reads TGTGCCACCAACCGGGACCCAGATACGCAGTATTTT. As protein: CATNRDPDTQYF.

The V and J genes are TRBV19 and TRBJ2-1; D gene unclear. Looked up from germline, CDR1 is LNHDA and CDR2 is SQIVND (reference sequence). Between the trimmed V and J ends, which lost 7 bases and 4 bases, there was a span of 5 bases. The CDR3 length is 11 residues. The CDR3 DNA reads TGTGCCAGTACAGGATACAATGAGCAGTTCTTC. Its protein is CASTGYNEQFF.

J is TRBJ2-1 and V is TRBV29-1; D perhaps matches TRBD2 (6 bases). The CDR3 sequence is 13 residues long. CDR1 is SQVTM, CDR2 ANQGSEA, per germline. Deletions cut 3 bases from V and 3 bases from J, with 9 bases between. CDR3 coding DNA: TGCAGCGTTGATTCGGGAGACTACAATGAGCAGTTCTTC. It translates to CSVDSGDYNEQFF.

This clonotype came up a few times. This chain connects TRBV28 to TRBJ2-1, with 8 bases that match TRBD2. Gene TRBJ2-7 matches the end of the DNA better, so the J call may be wrong. Germline V lookup: CDR1 MDHEN, CDR2 SYDVKM. This CDR3 has 14 residues. The CDR3 reads CASNPGLGYNEQYF. CDR3 DNA: TGTGCCAGCAACCCGGGACTAGGCTACAATGAGCAGTACTTC.

This clonotype was detected ten times or more. The chain recombines TRBV6-6 with TRBJ2-3; D perhaps matches TRBD2 (6 bases). The CDR3 is 15 residues long. Germline CDR1 MNHNY, CDR2 SVGAGI (reference sequence). The germline V and J ends were trimmed by 2 bases and 4 bases, with 13 bases remaining between them. CDR3 nucleotides: TGTGCCAGCAGTTACAGTGGGACTCCCCCAGATACGCAGTATTTT. It encodes CASSYSGTPPDTQYF.

In regard to this clonotype: A much larger clone lies a single base off, so this may be a read error. The chain recombines TRBV6-1 with TRBJ2-1; D possibly corresponds to TRBD2 (5 bases). The J call is in doubt because the DNA end fits TRBJ2-4 better. Germline CDR1 is MNHNS and CDR2 is SASEGT. The CDR3 extends over 11 amino acids. Here the CDR3 reads CASTRGPAQYF. The CDR3 DNA sequence: TGTGCCAGCACCCGCGGGCCAGCTCAGTACTTC.